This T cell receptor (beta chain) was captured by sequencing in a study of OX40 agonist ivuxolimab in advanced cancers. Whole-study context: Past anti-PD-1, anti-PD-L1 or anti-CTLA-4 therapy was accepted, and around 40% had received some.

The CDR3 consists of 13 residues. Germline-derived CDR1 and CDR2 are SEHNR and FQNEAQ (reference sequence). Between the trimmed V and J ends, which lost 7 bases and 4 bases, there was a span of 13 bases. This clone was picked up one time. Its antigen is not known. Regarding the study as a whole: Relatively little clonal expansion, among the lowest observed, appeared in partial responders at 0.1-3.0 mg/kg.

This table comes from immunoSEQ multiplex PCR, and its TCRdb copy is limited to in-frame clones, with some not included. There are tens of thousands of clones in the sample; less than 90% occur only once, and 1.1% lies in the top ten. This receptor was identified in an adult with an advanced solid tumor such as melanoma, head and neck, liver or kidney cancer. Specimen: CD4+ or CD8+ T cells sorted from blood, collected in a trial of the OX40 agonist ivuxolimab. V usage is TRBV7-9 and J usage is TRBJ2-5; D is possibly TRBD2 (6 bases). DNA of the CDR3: TGTGCCAGCACCATGCGGGGTGGAGAGACCCAGTACTTC. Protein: CASTMRGGETQYF. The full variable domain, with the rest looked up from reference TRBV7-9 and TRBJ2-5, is DTGVSQNPRHKITKRGQNVTFRCDPISEHNRLYWYRQTLGQGPEFLTYFQNEAQLEKSRLLSDRFSAERPKGSFSTLEIQRTEQGDSAMYLCASTMRGGETQYFGPGTRLLVL.